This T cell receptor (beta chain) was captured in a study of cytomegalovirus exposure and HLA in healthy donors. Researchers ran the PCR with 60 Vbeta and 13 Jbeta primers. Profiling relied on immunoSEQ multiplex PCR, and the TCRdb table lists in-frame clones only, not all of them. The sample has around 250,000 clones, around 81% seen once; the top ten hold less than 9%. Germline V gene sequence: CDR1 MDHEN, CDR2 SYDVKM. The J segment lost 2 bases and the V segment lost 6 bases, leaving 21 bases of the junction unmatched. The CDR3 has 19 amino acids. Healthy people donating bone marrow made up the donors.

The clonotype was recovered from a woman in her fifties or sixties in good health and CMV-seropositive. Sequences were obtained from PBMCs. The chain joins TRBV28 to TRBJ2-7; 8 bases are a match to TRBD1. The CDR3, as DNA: TGTGCCAGCAGCTTAGCCCTGGACAGGGATTATAGTAGGGCCTACGAGCAGTACTTC. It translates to CASSLALDRDYSRAYEQYF.